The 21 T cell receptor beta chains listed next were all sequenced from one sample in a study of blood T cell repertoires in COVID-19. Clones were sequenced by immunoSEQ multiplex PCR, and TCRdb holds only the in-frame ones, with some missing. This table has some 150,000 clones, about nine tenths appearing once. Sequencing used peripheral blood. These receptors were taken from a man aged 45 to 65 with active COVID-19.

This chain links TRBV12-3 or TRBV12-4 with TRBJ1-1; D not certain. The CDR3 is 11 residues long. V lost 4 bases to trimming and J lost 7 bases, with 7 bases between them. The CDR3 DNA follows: TGTGCCAGCAGTTCGGAGCGTGAAGCTTTCTTT. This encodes CASSSEREAFF.

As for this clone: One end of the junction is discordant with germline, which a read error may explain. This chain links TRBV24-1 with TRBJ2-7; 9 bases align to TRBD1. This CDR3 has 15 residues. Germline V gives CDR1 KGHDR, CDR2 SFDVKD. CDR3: CAPRWWDREKYEQYF. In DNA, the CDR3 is TGTGCCCCCAGATGGTGGGACAGGGAAAAATACGAGCAGTACTTC.

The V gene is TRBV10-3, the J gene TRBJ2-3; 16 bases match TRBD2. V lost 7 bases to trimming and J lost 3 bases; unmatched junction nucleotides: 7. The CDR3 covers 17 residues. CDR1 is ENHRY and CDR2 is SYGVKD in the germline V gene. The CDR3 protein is CAINGEGLAGGTDTQYF. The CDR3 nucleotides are TGTGCCATCAATGGGGAGGGACTAGCGGGGGGGACAGATACGCAGTATTTT.

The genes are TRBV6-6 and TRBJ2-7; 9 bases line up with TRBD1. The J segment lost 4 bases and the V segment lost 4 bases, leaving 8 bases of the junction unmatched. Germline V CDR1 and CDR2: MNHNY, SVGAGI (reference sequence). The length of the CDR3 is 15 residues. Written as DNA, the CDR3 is TGTGCCAGCAGTTCCCCGGGACAGGGAGTATACGAGCAGTACTTC. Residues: CASSSPGQGVYEQYF.

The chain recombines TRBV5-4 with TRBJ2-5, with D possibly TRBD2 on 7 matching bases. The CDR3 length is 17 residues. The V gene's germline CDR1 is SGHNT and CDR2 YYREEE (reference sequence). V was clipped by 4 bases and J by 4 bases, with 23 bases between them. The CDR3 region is CASSRGGVNGGRETQYF. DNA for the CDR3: TGTGCCAGCAGCCGGGGAGGGGTAAACGGGGGGCGAGAGACCCAGTACTTC.

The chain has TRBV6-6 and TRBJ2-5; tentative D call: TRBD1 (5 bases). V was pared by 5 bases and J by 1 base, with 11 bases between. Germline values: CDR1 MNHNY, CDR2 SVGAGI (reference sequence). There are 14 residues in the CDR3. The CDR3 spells CASSRGGSQETQYF. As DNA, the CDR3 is TGTGCCAGCAGTAGGGGTGGCTCCCAAGAGACCCAGTACTTC.

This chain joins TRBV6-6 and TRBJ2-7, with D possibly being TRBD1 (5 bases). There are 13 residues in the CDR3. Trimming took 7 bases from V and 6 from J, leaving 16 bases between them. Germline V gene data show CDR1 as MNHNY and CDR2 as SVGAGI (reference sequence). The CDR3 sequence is CASTWTPQGEQYF. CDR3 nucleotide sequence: TGTGCCAGCACCTGGACACCCCAGGGCGAGCAGTACTTC.

The CDR3 protein is CASSLMEVRKDTEAFF. The CDR3 DNA is TGCGCCAGCAGCTTGATGGAGGTTAGAAAAGACACTGAAGCTTTCTTT. The chain carries TRBV5-1 and TRBJ1-1; no clear D. V was shortened by 1 base and J by 3 bases, with 16 bases between the two germline ends. This CDR3 spans 16 amino acids. Germline-derived CDR1 and CDR2 are SGHRS and YFSETQ.

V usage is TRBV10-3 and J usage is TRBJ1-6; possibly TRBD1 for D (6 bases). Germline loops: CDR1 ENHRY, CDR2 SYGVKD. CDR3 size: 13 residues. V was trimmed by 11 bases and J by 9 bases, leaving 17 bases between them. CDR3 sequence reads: CAVRRDNASPLHF. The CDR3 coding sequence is TGTGCCGTCCGACGGGACAATGCTTCACCCCTCCACTTT.

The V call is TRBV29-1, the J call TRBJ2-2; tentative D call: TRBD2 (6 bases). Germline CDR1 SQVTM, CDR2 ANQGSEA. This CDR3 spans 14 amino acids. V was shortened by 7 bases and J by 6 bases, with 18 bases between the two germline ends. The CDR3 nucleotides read TGCAGCGCGCGAAGGGGACTCCGGGCCGGGGAGCTGTTTTTT. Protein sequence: CSARRGLRAGELFF.

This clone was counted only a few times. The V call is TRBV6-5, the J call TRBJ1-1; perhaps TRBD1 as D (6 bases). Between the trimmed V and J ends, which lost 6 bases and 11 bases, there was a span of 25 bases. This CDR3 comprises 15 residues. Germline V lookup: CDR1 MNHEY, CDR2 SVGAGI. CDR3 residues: CASRQGPGTSVRAFF. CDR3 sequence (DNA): TGTGCCAGCAGACAGGGACCTGGGACATCAGTGCGGGCTTTCTTT.

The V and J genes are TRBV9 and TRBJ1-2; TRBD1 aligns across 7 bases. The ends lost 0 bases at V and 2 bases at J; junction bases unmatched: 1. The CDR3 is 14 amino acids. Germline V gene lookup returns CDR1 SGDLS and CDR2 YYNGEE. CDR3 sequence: CASSVVTGNYGYTF. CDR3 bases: TGTGCCAGCAGCGTAGTGACAGGGAACTATGGCTACACCTTC.

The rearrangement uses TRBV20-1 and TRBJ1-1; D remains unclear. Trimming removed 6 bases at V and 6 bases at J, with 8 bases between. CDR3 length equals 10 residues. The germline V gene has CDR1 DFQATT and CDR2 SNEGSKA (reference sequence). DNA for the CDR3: TGCAGTGCCTACGATTCTGAAGCTTTCTTT. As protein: CSAYDSEAFF.

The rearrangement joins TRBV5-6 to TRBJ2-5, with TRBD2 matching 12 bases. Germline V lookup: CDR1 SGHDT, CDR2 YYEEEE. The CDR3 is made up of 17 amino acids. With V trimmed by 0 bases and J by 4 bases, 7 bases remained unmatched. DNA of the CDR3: TGTGCCAGCAGCTTGGCCGTGTCTAGCGGGGGGGCAGAGACCCAGTACTTC. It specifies CASSLAVSSGGAETQYF.

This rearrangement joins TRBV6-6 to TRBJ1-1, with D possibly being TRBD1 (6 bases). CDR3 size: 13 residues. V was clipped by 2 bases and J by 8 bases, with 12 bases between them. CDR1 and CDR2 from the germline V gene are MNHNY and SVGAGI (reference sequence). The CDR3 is CASSYRTAGEAFF. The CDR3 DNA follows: TGTGCCAGCAGTTACCGGACAGCGGGGGAAGCTTTCTTT.

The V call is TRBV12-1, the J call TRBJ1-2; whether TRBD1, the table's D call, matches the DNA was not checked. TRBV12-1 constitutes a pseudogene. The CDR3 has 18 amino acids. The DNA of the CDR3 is TGTGCCAGCAGCTTTGGAGGGGTATTCACAGGGGGCAACTATGGCTACACCTTC. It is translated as CASSFGGVFTGGNYGYTF.

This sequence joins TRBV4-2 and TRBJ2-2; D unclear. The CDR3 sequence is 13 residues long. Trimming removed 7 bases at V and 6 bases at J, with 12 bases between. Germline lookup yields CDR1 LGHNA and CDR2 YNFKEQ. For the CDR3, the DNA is TGTGCCAGCACGCGCAACGTAGCCGGGGAGCTGTTTTTT. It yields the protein CASTRNVAGELFF.

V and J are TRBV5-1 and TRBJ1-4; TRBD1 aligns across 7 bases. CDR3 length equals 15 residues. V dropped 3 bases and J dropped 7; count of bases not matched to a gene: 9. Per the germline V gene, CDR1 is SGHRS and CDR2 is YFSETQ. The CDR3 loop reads CASSWGQTLSEKLFF. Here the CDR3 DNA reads TGCGCCAGCAGCTGGGGACAGACGCTCAGTGAAAAACTGTTTTTT.

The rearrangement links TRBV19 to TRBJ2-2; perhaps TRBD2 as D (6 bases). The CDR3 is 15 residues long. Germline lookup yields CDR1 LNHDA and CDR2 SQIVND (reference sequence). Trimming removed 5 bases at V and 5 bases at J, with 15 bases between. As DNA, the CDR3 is TGTGCCAGTAGTTTCCGGGCGGGGAGAACCGGGGAGCTGTTTTTT. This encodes CASSFRAGRTGELFF.

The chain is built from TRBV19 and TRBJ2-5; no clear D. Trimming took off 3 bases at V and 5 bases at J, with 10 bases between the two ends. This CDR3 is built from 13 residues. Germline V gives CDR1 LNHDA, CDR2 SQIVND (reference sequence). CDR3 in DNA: TGTGCCAGTAGTATTTGGGCATCGGAGACCCAGTACTTC. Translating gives CASSIWASETQYF.

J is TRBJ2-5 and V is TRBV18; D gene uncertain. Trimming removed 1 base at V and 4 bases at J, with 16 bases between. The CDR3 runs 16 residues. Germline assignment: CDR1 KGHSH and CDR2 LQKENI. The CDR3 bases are TGTGCCAGCTCACCACAGCGCAACATCCGACCAGAGACCCAGTACTTC. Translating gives CASSPQRNIRPETQYF.